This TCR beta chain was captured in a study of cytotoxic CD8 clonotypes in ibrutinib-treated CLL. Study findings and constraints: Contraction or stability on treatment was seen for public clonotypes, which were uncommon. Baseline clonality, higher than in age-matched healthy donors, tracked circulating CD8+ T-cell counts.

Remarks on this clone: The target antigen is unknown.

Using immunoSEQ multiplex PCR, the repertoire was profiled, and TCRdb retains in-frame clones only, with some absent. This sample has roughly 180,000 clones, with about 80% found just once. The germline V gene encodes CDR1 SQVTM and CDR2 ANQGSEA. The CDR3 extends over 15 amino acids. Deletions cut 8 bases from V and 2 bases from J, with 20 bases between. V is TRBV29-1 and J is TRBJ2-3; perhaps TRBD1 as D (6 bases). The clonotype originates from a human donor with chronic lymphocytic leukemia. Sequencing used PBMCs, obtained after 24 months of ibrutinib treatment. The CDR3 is CSTRQVSGSTDTQYF. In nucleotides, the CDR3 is TGCAGCACCAGACAGGTCTCGGGGTCCACAGATACGCAGTATTTT.